This TCR beta chain was identified in a study of blood T cell repertoires in COVID-19. Looking at the study overall: Acute and convalescent COVID-19 specimens originated in the United States, Italy and Spain. Sources were T cells, B-cell-depleted T cells, or PBMCs; the material itself was cDNA or gDNA.

In the source study's methods: Researchers report that nucleated cell counts were estimated from reference gene primer amplification. The repertoire was sequenced with immunoSEQ multiplex PCR; TCRdb's copy has only in-frame clones and lacks some. The V and J calls and clone size were taken over from that table, and D and trimming were inferred from the DNA. The table includes about 120,000 clones, over 65% detected once. Sequencing was performed on peripheral blood. The receptor was derived from a woman of 80 years or more with acute or convalescent COVID-19.

Here the CDR3 reads CASSGGPSGTPYNEQFF. Written as DNA, the CDR3 is TGCGCCAGCAGTGGGGGGCCTAGCGGGACCCCCTACAATGAGCAGTTCTTC. The V and J genes are TRBV10-2 and TRBJ2-1, with 9 bases identical to TRBD2. The CDR3 covers 17 residues. Germline V gene sequence: CDR1 WSHSY, CDR2 SAAADI. With 4 bases clipped from V and 2 bases from J, the junction kept 9 bases outside the gene matches.